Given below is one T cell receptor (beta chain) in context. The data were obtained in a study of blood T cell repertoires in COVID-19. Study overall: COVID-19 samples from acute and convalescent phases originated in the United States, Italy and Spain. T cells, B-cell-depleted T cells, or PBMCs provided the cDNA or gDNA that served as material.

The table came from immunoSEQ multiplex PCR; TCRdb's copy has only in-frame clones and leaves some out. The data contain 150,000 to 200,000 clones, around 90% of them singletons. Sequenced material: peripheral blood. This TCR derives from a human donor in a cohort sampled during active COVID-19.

In DNA form, the CDR3 reads TGTGCCAGCTTAGGCGGGACAGGGGGCCACTACGAGCAGTACTTC. It yields the protein CASLGGTGGHYEQYF. The V gene is TRBV2, the J gene TRBJ2-7, with 12 positions matching TRBD1. V shed 8 bases, J shed 3 bases, and the junction held 8 bases outside the gene matches. Germline assignment: CDR1 SNHLY and CDR2 FYNNEI. This CDR3 spans 15 amino acids.